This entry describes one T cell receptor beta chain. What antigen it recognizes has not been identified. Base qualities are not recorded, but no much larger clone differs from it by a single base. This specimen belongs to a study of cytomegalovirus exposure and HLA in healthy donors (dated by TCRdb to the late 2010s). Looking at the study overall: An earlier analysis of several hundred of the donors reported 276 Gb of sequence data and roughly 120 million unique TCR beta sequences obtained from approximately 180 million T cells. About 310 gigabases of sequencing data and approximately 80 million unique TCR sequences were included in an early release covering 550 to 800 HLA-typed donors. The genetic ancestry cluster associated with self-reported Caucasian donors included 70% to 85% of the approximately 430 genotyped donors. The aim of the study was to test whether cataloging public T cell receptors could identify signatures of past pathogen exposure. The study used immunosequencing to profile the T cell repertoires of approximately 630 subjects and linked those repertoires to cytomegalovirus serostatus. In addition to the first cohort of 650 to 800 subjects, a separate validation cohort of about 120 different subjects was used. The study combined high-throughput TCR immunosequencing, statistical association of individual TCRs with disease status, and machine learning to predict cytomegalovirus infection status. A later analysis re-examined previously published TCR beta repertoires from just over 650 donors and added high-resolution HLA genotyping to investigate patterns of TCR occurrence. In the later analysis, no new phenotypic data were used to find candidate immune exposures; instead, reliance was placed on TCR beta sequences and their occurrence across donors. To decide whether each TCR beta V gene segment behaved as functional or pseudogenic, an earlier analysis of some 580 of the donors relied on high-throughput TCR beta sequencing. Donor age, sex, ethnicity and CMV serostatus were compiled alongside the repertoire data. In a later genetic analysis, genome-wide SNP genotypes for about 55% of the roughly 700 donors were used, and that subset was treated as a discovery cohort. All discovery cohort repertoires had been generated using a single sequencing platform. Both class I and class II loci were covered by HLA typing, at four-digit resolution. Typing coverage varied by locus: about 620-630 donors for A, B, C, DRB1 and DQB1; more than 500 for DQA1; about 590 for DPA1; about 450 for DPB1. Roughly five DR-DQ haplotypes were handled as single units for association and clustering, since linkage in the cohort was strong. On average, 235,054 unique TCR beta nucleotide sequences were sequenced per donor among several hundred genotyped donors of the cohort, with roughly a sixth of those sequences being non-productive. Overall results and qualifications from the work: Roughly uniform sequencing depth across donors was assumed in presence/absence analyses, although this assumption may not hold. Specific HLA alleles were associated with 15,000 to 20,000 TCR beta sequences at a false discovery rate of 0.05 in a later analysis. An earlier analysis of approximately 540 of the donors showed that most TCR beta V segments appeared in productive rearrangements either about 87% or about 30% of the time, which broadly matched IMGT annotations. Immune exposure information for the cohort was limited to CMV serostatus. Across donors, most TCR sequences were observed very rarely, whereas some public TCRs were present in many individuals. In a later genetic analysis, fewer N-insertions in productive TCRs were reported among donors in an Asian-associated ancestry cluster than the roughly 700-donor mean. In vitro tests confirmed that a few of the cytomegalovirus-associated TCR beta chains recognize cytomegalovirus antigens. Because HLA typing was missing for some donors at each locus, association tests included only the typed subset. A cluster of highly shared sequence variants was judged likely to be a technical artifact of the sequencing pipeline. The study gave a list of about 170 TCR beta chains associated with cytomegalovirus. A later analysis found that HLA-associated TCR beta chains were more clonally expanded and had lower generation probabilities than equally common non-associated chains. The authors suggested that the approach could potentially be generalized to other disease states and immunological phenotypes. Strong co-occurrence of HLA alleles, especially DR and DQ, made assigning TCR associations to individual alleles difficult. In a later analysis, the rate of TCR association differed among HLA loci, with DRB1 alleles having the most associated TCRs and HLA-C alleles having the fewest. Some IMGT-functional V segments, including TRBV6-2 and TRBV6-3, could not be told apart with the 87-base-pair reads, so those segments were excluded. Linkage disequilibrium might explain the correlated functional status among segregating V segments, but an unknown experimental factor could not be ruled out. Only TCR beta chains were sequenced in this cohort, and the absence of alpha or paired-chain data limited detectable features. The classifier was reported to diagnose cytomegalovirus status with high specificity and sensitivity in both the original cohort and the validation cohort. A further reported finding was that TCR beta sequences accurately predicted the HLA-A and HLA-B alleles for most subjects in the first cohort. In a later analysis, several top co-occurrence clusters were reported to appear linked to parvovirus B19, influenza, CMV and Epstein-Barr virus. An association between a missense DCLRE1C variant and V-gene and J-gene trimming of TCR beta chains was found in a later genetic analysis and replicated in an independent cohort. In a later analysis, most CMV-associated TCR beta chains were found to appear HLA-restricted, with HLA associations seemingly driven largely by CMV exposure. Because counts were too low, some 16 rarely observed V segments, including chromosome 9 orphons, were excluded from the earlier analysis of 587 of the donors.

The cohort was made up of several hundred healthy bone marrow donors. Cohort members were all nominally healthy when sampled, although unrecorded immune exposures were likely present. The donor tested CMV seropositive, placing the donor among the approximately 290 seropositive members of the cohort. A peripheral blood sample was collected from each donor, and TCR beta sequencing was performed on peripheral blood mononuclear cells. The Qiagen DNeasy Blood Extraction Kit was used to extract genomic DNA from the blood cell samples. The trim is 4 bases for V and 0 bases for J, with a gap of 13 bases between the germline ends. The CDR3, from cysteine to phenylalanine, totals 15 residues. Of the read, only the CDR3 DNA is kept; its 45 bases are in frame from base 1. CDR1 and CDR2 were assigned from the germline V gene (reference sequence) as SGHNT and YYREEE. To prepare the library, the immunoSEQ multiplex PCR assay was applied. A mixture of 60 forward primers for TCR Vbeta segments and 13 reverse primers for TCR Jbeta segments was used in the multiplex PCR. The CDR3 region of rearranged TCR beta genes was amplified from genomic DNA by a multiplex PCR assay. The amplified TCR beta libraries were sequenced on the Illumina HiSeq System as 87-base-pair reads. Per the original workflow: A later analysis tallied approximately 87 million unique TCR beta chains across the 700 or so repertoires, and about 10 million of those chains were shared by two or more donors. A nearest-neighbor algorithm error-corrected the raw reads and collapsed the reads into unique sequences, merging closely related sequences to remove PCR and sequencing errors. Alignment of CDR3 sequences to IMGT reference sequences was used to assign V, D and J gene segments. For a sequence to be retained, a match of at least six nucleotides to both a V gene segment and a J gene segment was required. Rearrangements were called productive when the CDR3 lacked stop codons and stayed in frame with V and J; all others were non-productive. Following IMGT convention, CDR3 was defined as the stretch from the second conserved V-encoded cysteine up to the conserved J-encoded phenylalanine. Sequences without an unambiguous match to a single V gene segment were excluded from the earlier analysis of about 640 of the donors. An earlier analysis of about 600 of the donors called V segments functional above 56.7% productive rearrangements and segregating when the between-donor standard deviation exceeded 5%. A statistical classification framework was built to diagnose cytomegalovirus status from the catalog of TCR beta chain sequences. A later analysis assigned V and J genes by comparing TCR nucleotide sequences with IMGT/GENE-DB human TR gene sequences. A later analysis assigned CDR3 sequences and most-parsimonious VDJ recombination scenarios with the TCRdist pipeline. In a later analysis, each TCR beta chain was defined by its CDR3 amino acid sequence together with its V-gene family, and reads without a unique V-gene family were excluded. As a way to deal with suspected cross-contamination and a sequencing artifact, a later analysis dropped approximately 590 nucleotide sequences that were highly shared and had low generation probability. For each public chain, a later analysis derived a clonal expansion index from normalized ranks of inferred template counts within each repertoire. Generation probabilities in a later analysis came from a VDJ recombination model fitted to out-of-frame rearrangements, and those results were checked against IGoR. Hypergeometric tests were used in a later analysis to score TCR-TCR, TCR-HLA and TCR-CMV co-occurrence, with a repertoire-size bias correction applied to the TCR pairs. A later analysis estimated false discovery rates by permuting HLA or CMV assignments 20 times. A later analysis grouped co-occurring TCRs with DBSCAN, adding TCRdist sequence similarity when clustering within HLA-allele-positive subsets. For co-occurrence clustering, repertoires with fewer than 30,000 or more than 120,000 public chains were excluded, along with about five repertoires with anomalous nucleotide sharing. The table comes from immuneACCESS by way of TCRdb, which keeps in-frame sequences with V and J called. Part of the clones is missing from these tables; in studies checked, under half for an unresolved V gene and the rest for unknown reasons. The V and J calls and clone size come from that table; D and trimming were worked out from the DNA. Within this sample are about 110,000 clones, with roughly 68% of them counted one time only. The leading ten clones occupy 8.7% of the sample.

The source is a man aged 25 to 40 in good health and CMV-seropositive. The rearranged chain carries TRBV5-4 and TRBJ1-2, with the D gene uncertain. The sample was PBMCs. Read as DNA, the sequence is TGTGCCAGCAGCGTAATCGGGAGAGCTAACTATGGCTACACCTTC. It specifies CASSVIGRANYGYTF.